This T cell receptor (beta chain) derives from a study of somatic mutations in cytotoxic T cells in rheumatoid arthritis (dated by TCRdb to about 2017). Study-level background: Before any treatment started and right after they were diagnosed, patients gave peripheral blood samples (around 30 ml EDTA). Some T-cell populations stained with V beta antibodies were sorted by flow on a FACSAria II or Sony SH800 to nearly 100% purity, with sorted V beta1+ cells additionally subjected to TCRB sequencing. Whether expanded CD8+ T-cell clones in untreated, newly diagnosed rheumatoid arthritis carry somatic mutations was the study question, and clonality was characterized with TCRB deep sequencing. A total of around 62 rheumatoid arthritis patients and more than 15 healthy controls underwent TCRB deep sequencing. Median age was essentially the same in the patient group and the control group.

CD4+ and CD8+ cells were isolated by positive magnetic bead selection on an AutoMACS, and purity was checked by flow cytometry. Initial screening for clonal expansions relied on flow cytometry with a TCR V beta antibody panel, after which sorted CD8+ fractions underwent TCRB deep sequencing for characterization. Peripheral blood mononuclear cells were obtained using density gradient separation with Ficoll-Paque PLUS. Nucleospin Tissue or Tissue XS kits were used to extract DNA from CD4-enriched, CD8-enriched or PBMC samples, and a Qubit 2.0 fluorometer was used for quantification. The germline V gene (reference sequence) specifies LNHDA as CDR1 and SQIVND as CDR2. The trim is 6 bases for V and 4 bases for J, with a gap of 9 bases between the germline ends. CDR3 length: 12 amino acids, cysteine to phenylalanine. Only CDR3 DNA is held: 36 bases, read in frame from base 1. Beyond this particular receptor, the publication reports: CD8+ T-cell clonality in rheumatoid arthritis patients was not significantly different from that in age-matched healthy controls. In 8 out of 65 patients, more than 20% of CD8+ cells belonged to the largest CD8+ clone, while several identical CD8+ TCRB sequences were shared between blood and synovial fluid. The expanded CD8+ clones had unknown antigen targets, and not appearing in virus-specific databases did not rule out that they were virus-specific. CD8+ clonality increased with age in patients (Spearman r ≈ 0.5) but not in healthy controls. No adjustment for multiple comparisons was made for the slight TRBV07 underrepresentation in patients.

Regarding this clone: Its recognized antigen is unknown. No qualities accompany the bases; no much larger clone lies one base away.

Sequencing of TCRB CDR3 was done on genomic DNA with the immunoSEQ assay. In the authors' own workflow: Patient CD8+ clones larger than 1% were compared against published virus-specific TCRB sequences, and only a few matched. Analyses were restricted to productive TCRB rearrangements. A clone was defined by a unique TCRB CDR3 sequence, and clonality was computed as a productive clonality index based on Shannon entropy. To calculate repertoire overlap between two samples, the template counts of each clone were considered relative to each sample's total templates. V-gene usage measured by flow cytometry correlated with TCRB sequencing V-gene usage, with a Spearman r of 0.6 to 0.7. This is the immuneACCESS table as TCRdb keeps it, with only in-frame sequences that have V and J called. A part of the clones is gone; compared with another copy, unresolved V genes explain less than half, and the rest is unexplained. The V and J calls and clone size are taken from that table; D and trimming were inferred from the DNA. The sample table shows a few thousand clones, and 80% to 95% are seen once. Around 14% of the sample is taken by the ten largest.

Sequencing was carried out using CD8+ T cells sorted from blood. This TCR derives from a young woman with rheumatoid arthritis. The chain is encoded by TRBV19 joined to TRBJ1-2; TRBD1 is a possible D gene, resting on 6 matching bases. Here the CDR3 is given as CASRETGYGYTF. The DNA sequence is as follows: TGTGCCAGTAGAGAGACAGGCTATGGCTACACCTTC.